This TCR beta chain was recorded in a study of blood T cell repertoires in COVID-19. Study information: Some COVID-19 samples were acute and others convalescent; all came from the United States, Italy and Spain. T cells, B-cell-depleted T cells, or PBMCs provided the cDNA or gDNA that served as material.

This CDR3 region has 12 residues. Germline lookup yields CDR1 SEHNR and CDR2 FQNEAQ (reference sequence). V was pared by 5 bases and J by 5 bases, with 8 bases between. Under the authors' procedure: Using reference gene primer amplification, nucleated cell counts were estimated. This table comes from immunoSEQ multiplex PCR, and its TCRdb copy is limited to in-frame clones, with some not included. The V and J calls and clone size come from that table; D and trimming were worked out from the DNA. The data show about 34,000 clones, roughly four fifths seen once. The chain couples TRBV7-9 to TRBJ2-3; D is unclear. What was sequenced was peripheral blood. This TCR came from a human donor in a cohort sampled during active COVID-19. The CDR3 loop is CASSKRQDTQYF. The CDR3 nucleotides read TGTGCCAGCAGCAAACGACAAGATACGCAGTATTTT.